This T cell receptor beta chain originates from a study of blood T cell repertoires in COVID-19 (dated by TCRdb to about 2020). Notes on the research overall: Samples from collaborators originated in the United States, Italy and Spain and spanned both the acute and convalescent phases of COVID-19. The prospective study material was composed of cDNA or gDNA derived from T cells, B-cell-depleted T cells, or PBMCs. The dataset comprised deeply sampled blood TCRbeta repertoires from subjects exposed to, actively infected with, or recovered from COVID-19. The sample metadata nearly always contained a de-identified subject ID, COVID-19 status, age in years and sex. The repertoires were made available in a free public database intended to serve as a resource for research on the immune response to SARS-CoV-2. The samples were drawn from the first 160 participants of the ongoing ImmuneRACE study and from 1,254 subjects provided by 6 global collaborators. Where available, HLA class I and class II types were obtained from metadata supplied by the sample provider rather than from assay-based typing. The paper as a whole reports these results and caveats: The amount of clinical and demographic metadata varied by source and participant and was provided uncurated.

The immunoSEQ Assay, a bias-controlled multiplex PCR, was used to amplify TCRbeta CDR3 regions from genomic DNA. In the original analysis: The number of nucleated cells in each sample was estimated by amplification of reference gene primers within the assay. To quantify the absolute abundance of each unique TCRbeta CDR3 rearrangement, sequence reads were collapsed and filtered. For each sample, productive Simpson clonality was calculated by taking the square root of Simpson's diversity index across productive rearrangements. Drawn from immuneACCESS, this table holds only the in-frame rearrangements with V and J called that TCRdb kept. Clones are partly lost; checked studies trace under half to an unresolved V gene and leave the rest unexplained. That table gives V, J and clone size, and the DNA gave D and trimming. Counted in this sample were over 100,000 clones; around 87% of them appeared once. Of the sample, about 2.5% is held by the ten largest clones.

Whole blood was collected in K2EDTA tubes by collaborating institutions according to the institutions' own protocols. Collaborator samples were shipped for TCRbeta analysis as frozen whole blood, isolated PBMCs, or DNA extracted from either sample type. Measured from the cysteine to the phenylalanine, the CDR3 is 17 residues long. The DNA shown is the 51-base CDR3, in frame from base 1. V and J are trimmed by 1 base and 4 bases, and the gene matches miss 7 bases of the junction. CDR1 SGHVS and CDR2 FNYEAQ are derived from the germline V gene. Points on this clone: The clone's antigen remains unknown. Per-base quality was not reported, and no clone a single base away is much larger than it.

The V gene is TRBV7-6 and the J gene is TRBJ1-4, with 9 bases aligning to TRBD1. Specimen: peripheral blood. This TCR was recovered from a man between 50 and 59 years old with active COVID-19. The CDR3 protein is CASSLGYRGPFNEKLFF. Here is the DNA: TGTGCCAGCAGCTTAGGATACAGGGGGCCGTTTAATGAAAAACTGTTTTTT.